These 16 T cell receptor beta chains were all obtained from the same sample, sequenced in a study of blood T cell repertoires in COVID-19. Assay: immunoSEQ multiplex PCR; the TCRdb copy retains only in-frame clones and omits some. The table records roughly 150,000 clones, 65% to 80% of them present only once. The sample comprised peripheral blood. These receptor sequences come from a man aged 55 to 70 with acute or convalescent COVID-19.

The chain carries TRBV27 and TRBJ1-4, with 7 bases that match TRBD1. V was clipped by 4 bases and J by 9 bases; unmatched bases: 5. The CDR3 spans 13 residues. Per germline, CDR1 MNHEY and CDR2 SMNVEV (reference sequence). CDR3 coding DNA: TGTGCCAGCAGTTGGACAGGTGGGAAAAAACTGTTTTTT. Protein: CASSWTGGKKLFF.

The rearrangement uses TRBV11-1 and TRBJ2-7, with TRBD1 matching 9 bases. This CDR3 comprises 14 residues. CDR1 is SGHAT and CDR2 is FQDESV in the germline V gene (reference sequence). The trim removed 5 bases at V and 2 bases at J, leaving 4 bases unmatched. CDR3 loop: CASSPDRGPYEQYF. In DNA, the CDR3 is TGTGCCAGCAGCCCGGACAGGGGACCCTACGAGCAGTACTTC. Supplemented by reference TRBV11-1 and TRBJ2-7, the full variable domain reads EAEVAQSPRYKITEKSQAVAFWCDPISGHATLYWYRQILGQGPELLVQFQDESVVDDSQLPKDRFSAERLKGVDSTLKIQPAELGDSAMYLCASSPDRGPYEQYFGPGTRLTVT.

This chain uses TRBV4-1 with TRBJ1-2; 9 bases align to TRBD1. Germline trimming cut 5 bases from V and 3 bases from J; bases unmatched to any gene: 10. CDR3 length: 16 amino acids. Per the germline V gene, CDR1 is MGHRA and CDR2 is YSYEKL. CDR3 DNA sequence: TGCGCCAGCAGCAATCTAGCCCGACAGGGGGACTATGGCTACACCTTC. Translation: CASSNLARQGDYGYTF.

The chain joins TRBV21-1 to TRBJ2-7; whether TRBD1, the table's D call, matches the DNA was not checked. TRBV21-1 is shown as a pseudogene. The CDR3 is 15 residues long. The DNA for the CDR3 is TGTGCCAGCAGCAAAGGGGCTGGGCCCCCCTACGAGCAGTACTTC. Its translation is CASSKGAGPPYEQYF.

This chain links TRBV9 with TRBJ2-7; the match to TRBD2 covers 10 bases. The CDR3 covers 15 residues. Germline V lookup: CDR1 SGDLS, CDR2 YYNGEE. With 4 bases clipped from V and 0 bases from J, the junction kept 4 bases outside the gene matches. CDR3 loop: CASSQGLAVSYEQYF. In nucleotides, the CDR3 is TGTGCCAGCAGCCAAGGACTAGCGGTCTCCTACGAGCAGTACTTC.

The chain combines TRBV12-3 or TRBV12-4 with TRBJ1-1; a weak D match, TRBD1 (5 bases). V lost 5 bases and J 8 bases, leaving 12 bases between the germline ends. The CDR3 spans 12 residues. This chain's CDR3 is CASSHRQLEAFF. The CDR3, as DNA: TGTGCCAGCAGTCATCGACAGCTCGAAGCTTTCTTT.

For the CDR3, the DNA is TGTGCCAGCAGCCTATCCGGGGTGGCCTACGAGCAGTACTTC. Translation: CASSLSGVAYEQYF. J is TRBJ2-7 and V is TRBV6-5, with D perhaps matching TRBD2 (5 bases). Germline CDR1 reads MNHEY; CDR2 reads SVGAGI. V was clipped by 6 bases and J by 2 bases, with 14 bases between them. The length of the CDR3 is 14 residues.

The chain combines TRBV9 with TRBJ1-4; 8 bases agree with TRBD1. Germline CDR1 SGDLS, CDR2 YYNGEE. The ends lost 5 bases at V and 4 bases at J; junction bases unmatched: 7. This CDR3 comprises 15 residues. CDR3 coding DNA: TGTGCCAGCAGTCCTACCGGGACAGGTAATGAAAAACTGTTTTTT. It translates to CASSPTGTGNEKLFF.

The gene calls are TRBV4-3 and TRBJ1-1; D uncertain. The germline V and J ends were trimmed by 3 bases and 2 bases, with 10 bases remaining between them. Germline loops: CDR1 LGHNA, CDR2 YSLEER. CDR3 size: 14 residues. The CDR3 reads CASSHGGPNTEAFF. CDR3 bases: TGCGCCAGCAGCCATGGAGGACCTAACACTGAAGCTTTCTTT.

The chain combines TRBV7-3 with TRBJ2-7; D call uncertain. This CDR3 spans 14 amino acids. The germline gives CDR1 SGHTA, CDR2 FQGTGA. The germline V and J ends were trimmed by 5 bases and 0 bases, with 11 bases remaining between them. The CDR3 region is CASSPLGTSYEQYF. CDR3 nucleotides: TGTGCCAGCAGCCCCCTAGGAACCTCCTACGAGCAGTACTTC.

This chain links TRBV3-1 (or the pseudogene TRBV3-2) with TRBJ1-2, with 8 bases identical to TRBD1. This CDR3 is 15 amino acids long. Germline loops: CDR1 LGHDT, CDR2 YNNKEL (reference sequence). Unmatched junction bases numbered 3, after V lost 1 base and J lost 2 bases. CDR3 nucleotides: TGTGCCAGCAGCCAAGCAGGGGGCGCCAACTATGGCTACACCTTC. It translates to CASSQAGGANYGYTF.

This clone was counted a single time. The V and J genes are TRBV2 and TRBJ2-7; TRBD1 matches at 7 bases. Trimming cost V 7 bases and J 1 base; bases outside gene matches: 4. CDR1 and CDR2 (germline): SNHLY, FYNNEI. The CDR3 extends over 13 amino acids. CDR3 amino acids: CASKWDSSYEQYF. DNA for the CDR3: TGTGCCAGCAAGTGGGACAGTTCCTACGAGCAGTACTTC.

Turning to this clone: At one boundary the junction diverges from the germline segment, which might be a read error. The chain joins TRBV7-9 to TRBJ2-3; 11 bases map to TRBD2. Germline lookup yields CDR1 SEHNR and CDR2 FQNEAQ (reference sequence). This CDR3 comprises 15 residues. This CDR3 reads CASSYSGGGTDTQYF. The CDR3 DNA follows: TGTGCCAGCAGCTATAGCGGGGGGGGCACAGATACGCAATATTTT. Complete variable domain (other parts from reference TRBV7-9 and TRBJ2-3): DTGVSQNPRHKITKRGQNVTFRCDPISEHNRLYWYRQTLGQGPEFLTYFQNEAQLEKSRLLSDRFSAERPKGSFSTLEIQRTEQGDSAMYLCASSYSGGGTDTQYFGPGTRLTVL.

This clone was detected many times. This chain uses TRBV9 with TRBJ2-2; a weak D match, TRBD1 (5 bases). The length of the CDR3 is 12 residues. The V and J ends lost 5 bases and 4 bases respectively, with 6 bases between them. Germline lookup yields CDR1 SGDLS and CDR2 YYNGEE. The CDR3 DNA follows: TGTGCCAGCAGTCAGGGCACCGGGGAGCTGTTTTTT. As protein: CASSQGTGELFF.

The chain employs TRBV30 and TRBJ1-1; D is unclear. Germline assignment: CDR1 GTSNPN and CDR2 SVGIG (reference sequence). The CDR3 is 16 amino acids. V gave up 3 bases and J gave up 1 base, with 18 bases separating them. This CDR3 is CAWSPLGRHSNTEAFF. For the CDR3, the DNA is TGTGCCTGGAGCCCCTTAGGTAGACACTCGAACACTGAAGCTTTCTTT.

The CDR3 spells CASSLMETANSPLHF. The CDR3 bases are TGTGCCAGCAGCTTAATGGAGACGGCAAATTCACCCCTCCACTTT. The V gene is TRBV7-9, the J gene TRBJ1-6; D gene unclear. The V end was cut by 2 bases, the J end by 7 bases, with 12 bases between. The CDR3 sequence is 15 residues long. The germline V gene has CDR1 SEHNR and CDR2 FQNEAQ (reference sequence).